The following is a T cell receptor (beta chain) sequence with its context. Antigen specificity is unknown. Starting material of 450 to 500 ng total RNA yielded TCR beta cDNA via a constant-region primer. Amplification in three nested multiplex PCR rounds with slightly modified ARM-PCR gave rise to TCR beta libraries. Both of the initial two PCR rounds ran for about 11 cycles and employed TRBV1-TRBV30 forward primers alongside a C-beta reverse primer. TCRdb re-called the multiplex PCR reads through MiXCR, storing one row per CDR3 protein. The sample has 150,000 to 200,000 distinct CDR3 sequences, around three fifths seen once. Germline DNA was extracted too, while blood RNA derived from unsorted whole blood. No treatment had been given to the patients, who were chronically infected with HBV. The data derive from a study of tumor-infiltrating lymphocytes in primary liver carcinoma. Study background: Both sexes were represented among patients, who were 30 to 69 years old. Samples gave roughly 3.5 to 7.5 million productive TCRbeta reads, similar across tissue types. The study, taken as a whole, reports: Lower overlap was observed for tumor-adjacent and tumor-blood pairs relative to tumor region pairs.

V was pared by 9 bases and J by 3 bases, with 7 bases of the junction left unmatched. CDR1 is KGHDR, CDR2 SFDVKD, per germline. This CDR3 contains 16 residues. This rearrangement joins TRBV24-1 to TRBJ2-2, with 12 bases matching TRBD2. The sample comprised peripheral blood. This clonotype originated in an older woman with primary liver carcinoma and hepatitis B virus infection. The CDR3 sequence: CATQGLAGFDTGELFF. CDR3 nucleotides: TGTGCCACCCAAGGACTAGCGGGATTTGACACCGGGGAGCTGTTTTTT.